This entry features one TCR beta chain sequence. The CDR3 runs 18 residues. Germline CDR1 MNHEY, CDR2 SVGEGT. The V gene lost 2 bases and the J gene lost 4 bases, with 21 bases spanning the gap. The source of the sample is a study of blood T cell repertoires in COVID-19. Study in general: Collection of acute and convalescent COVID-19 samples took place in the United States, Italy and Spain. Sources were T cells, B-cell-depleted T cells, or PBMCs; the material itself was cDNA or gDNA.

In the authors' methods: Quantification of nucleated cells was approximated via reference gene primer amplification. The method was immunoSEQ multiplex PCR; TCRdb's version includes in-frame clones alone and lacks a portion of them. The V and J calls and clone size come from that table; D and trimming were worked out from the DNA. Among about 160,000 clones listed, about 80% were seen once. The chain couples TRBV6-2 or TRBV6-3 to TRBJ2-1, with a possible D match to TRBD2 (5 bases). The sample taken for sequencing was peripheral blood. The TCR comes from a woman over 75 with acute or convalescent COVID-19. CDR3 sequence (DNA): TGTGCCAGCAGTTACGTTGGTAGCGAGAAAAGGATTTACAATGAGCAGTTCTTC. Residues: CASSYVGSEKRIYNEQFF.